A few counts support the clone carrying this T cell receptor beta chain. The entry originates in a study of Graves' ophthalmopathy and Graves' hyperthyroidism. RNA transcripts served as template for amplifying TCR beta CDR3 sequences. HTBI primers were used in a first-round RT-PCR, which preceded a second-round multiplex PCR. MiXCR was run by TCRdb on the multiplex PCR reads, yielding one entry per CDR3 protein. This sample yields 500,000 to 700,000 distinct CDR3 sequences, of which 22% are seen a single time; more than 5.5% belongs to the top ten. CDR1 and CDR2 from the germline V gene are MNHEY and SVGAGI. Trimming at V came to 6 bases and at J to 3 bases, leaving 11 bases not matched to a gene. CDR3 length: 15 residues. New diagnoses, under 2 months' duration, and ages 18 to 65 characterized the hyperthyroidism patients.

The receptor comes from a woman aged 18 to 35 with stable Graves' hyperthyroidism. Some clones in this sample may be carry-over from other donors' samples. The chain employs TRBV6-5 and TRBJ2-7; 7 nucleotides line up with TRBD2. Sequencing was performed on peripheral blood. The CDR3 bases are TGTGCCAGCAGCAACTCCCGGGACTATGGCTACGAGCAGTACTTC. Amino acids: CASSNSRDYGYEQYF.